A single sample is the source of the 7 T cell receptor beta chains below, sequenced in a study of blood T cell repertoires in COVID-19 (TCRdb year 2020). The library came from the immunoSEQ multiplex PCR assay. In TCRdb, the immuneACCESS table is reduced to in-frame sequences with V and J assigned. These tables do not hold every clone; where another copy was compared, an unresolved V gene accounts for under half, and the others remain unexplained. For this sample there are a few hundred thousand clones; 75% to 90% appear just once. Approximately 2% of the sample is held by the ten biggest clonotypes. Sample: PBMCs or T cells enriched from blood (not recorded which). The receptors come from a woman aged 45-65 years who had recovered from COVID-19.

The rearrangement uses TRBV7-2 and TRBJ2-1; perhaps TRBD1 as D (6 bases). Germline V CDR1 and CDR2: SGHTA, FQGNSA. Trimming left V 1 base short and J 4 bases short, with 11 bases between. The CDR3 is made up of 15 amino acids. The CDR3 is CASSLVTGRYNEQFF. The CDR3 DNA is TGTGCCAGCAGCTTAGTGACAGGTCGTTACAATGAGCAGTTCTTC.

Only a few counts were recorded for this clone. The chain uses TRBV19 and TRBJ1-2; D may be TRBD1 (6 bases). Germline V gene sequence: CDR1 LNHDA, CDR2 SQIVND (reference sequence). The CDR3 is 16 residues long. V lost 7 bases to trimming and J lost 2 bases, with 20 bases between them. CDR3 protein: CASTLDRPNQNYGYTF. CDR3 coding DNA: TGTGCCAGTACGTTAGACAGGCCAAATCAGAACTATGGCTACACCTTC.

A note on this clone: Additional DNA sequences in this sample encode the identical CDR3. The chain links TRBV9 to TRBJ2-7; tentative D call: TRBD2 (6 bases). The CDR3 covers 14 residues. V was cut by 2 bases and J by 1 base, with 10 bases left in between. Germline CDR1 SGDLS, CDR2 YYNGEE. In DNA form, the CDR3 reads TGTGCCAGCAGCGTCGGGGGAGATTCCTACGAGCAGTACTTC. Translation gives CASSVGGDSYEQYF.

This chain links TRBV7-9 with TRBJ1-4; weak D call: TRBD1 (5 bases). CDR1 is SEHNR, CDR2 FQNEAQ, per germline (reference sequence). The CDR3 runs 12 residues. Trimming took 7 bases from V and 7 from J, leaving 10 bases between them. The CDR3 DNA is TGTGCCAGCACCAGCGGGGGTGAAAAACTGTTTTTT. Its protein is CASTSGGEKLFF. Together with reference TRBV7-9 and TRBJ1-4, the CDR3 gives the full variable domain: DTGVSQNPRHKITKRGQNVTFRCDPISEHNRLYWYRQTLGQGPEFLTYFQNEAQLEKSRLLSDRFSAERPKGSFSTLEIQRTEQGDSAMYLCASTSGGEKLFFGSGTQLSVL.

This clone has only a few counts. This chain uses TRBV5-1 with TRBJ1-6, with 10 bases matching TRBD1. After removal of 5 bases from V and 10 bases from J, the junction contained 6 bases not matched to a gene. This CDR3 is 14 amino acids long. Looked up from germline, CDR1 is SGHRS and CDR2 is YFSETQ. CDR3 amino acids: CASSSGTGASPLHF. The CDR3 nucleotides are TGCGCCAGCAGTTCCGGGACAGGGGCATCACCCCTCCACTTT.

This clone showed up just a few times. V is TRBV28 and J is TRBJ2-7; D is perhaps TRBD2 (5 bases). The CDR3 is made up of 13 amino acids. Trimming pared 9 bases from V and 0 bases from J, leaving 12 bases between. Germline V gene lookup returns CDR1 MDHEN and CDR2 SYDVKM. The CDR3 region is CASTDWSSYEQYF. The CDR3, as DNA: TGTGCCAGTACGGACTGGAGCTCCTACGAGCAGTACTTC.

This chain connects TRBV19 to TRBJ2-4; a possible D gene is TRBD1 (6 bases). Trimming removed 7 bases from V and 5 bases from J, with 15 bases in between. Germline V lookup: CDR1 LNHDA, CDR2 SQIVND (reference sequence). The CDR3 loop spans 14 amino acids. The CDR3 DNA follows: TGTGCCAGTACAGACCGGGACAAAGAAAACATTCAGTACTTC. Its protein product is CASTDRDKENIQYF.